These 17 T cell receptor beta chains share one sample of origin, sequenced in a study of technical replicates of blood from a handful of donors. Clones were read by immunoSEQ multiplex PCR, and TCRdb kept only the in-frame ones, dropping some. The sample contains 75,000 to 100,000 clones, approximately 94% of which appear only once. Sequenced sample: T cells isolated from PBMCs. The receptors here all came from a human donor in good health.

V usage is TRBV11-2 and J usage is TRBJ2-7; D perhaps matches TRBD1 (5 bases). In germline, CDR1 is SGHAT, CDR2 FQNNGV. V lost 5 bases to trimming and J lost 9 bases, with 14 bases between them. The length of the CDR3 is 12 residues. The CDR3 DNA reads TGTGCCAGCAGCCAAACCAGGGCGCGGCAGTACTTC. It yields the protein CASSQTRARQYF.

V gene TRBV5-1 combines with J gene TRBJ2-7, with TRBD1 identical over 10 bases. Germline trimming cut 0 bases from V and 4 bases from J; bases unmatched to any gene: 1. The CDR3 is made up of 14 amino acids. Germline V gives CDR1 SGHRS, CDR2 YFSETQ. The CDR3 protein is CASSLGGQGYEQYF. The CDR3 coding sequence is TGCGCCAGCAGCTTGGGGGGACAGGGGTACGAGCAGTACTTC. The full variable domain, in which reference TRBV5-1 and TRBJ2-7 provide the parts outside the CDR3, is KAGVTQTPRYLIKTRGQQVTLSCSPISGHRSVSWYQQTPGQGLQFLFEYFSETQRNKGNFPGRFSGRQFSNSRSEMNVSTLELGDSALYLCASSLGGQGYEQYFGPGTRLTVT.

The chain carries TRBV7-2 and TRBJ2-7; 7 bases map to TRBD2. V gave up 5 bases and J gave up 4 bases; unmatched junction bases: 8. Germline CDR1 and CDR2: SGHTA and FQGNSA. The length of the CDR3 is 14 residues. CDR3 residues: CASSPRDYHYEQYF. In nucleotides, the CDR3 is TGTGCCAGCAGCCCCCGGGACTACCATTACGAGCAGTACTTC.

The chain couples TRBV5-5 to TRBJ1-2, with D unclear. Trimming removed 2 bases from V and 6 bases from J, with 20 bases in between. This CDR3 has 16 residues. Germline CDR1 and CDR2: SGHKS and YYEKEE (reference sequence). CDR3 DNA: TGTGCCAGCAGCTTAGGATTTAGTCAGGAAATTGATGGCTACACCTTC. Amino acids: CASSLGFSQEIDGYTF.

In nucleotides, the CDR3 is TGTGCCAGCAGCCTGACAGCCACAGATACGCAGTATTTT. This gives the protein CASSLTATDTQYF. V is TRBV5-4 and J is TRBJ2-3; possible D gene TRBD1, 5 bases. Germline loops: CDR1 SGHNT, CDR2 YYREEE (reference sequence). The CDR3 length is 13 residues. Deletions cut 4 bases from V and 2 bases from J, with 8 bases between.

This clone was detected only once. The genes are TRBV6-5 and TRBJ2-2; 8 positions match TRBD1. Germline trimming cut 7 bases from V and 6 bases from J; bases unmatched to any gene: 1. Germline CDR1 is MNHEY and CDR2 is SVGAGI. This CDR3 comprises 12 residues. The CDR3 region is CASTGGSGELFF. The CDR3 DNA sequence: TGTGCCAGCACAGGGGGCTCCGGGGAGCTGTTTTTT.

The chain has TRBV2 and TRBJ1-2, with D hard to call. Trimming pared 7 bases from V and 5 bases from J, leaving 14 bases between. The CDR3 is made up of 13 amino acids. Germline values: CDR1 SNHLY, CDR2 FYNNEI. In DNA, the CDR3 is TGTGCCAGCAATCGGGTGATCTTATATGGCTACACCTTC. As protein: CASNRVILYGYTF.

This clone came up once. The sample has other DNA sequences that encode this CDR3 too. The gene calls are TRBV9 and TRBJ2-1; D is perhaps TRBD2 (6 bases). The germline V gene encodes CDR1 SGDLS and CDR2 YYNGEE. The V and J ends lost 2 bases and 4 bases respectively, with 13 bases between them. The CDR3 spans 15 residues. CDR3 residues: CASSVTGGDYNEQFF. DNA for the CDR3: TGTGCCAGCAGCGTCACCGGGGGAGATTACAATGAGCAGTTCTTC. Looking up the rest from reference TRBV9 and TRBJ2-1 gives the full variable domain: DSGVTQTPKHLITATGQRVTLRCSPRSGDLSVYWYQQSLDQGLQFLIQYYNGEERAKGNILERFSAQQFPDLHSELNLSSLELGDSALYFCASSVTGGDYNEQFFGPGTRLTVL.

V usage is TRBV9 and J usage is TRBJ1-2; 8 bases map to TRBD1. Germline values: CDR1 SGDLS, CDR2 YYNGEE. V dropped 0 bases and J dropped 1; count of bases not matched to a gene: 8. The CDR3 runs to 17 residues. Here the CDR3 DNA reads TGTGCCAGCAGCGTAGCTGACAGGGGCTCTTATAACTATGGCTACACCTTC. Translated, it gives CASSVADRGSYNYGYTF.

V gene TRBV6-6 combines with J gene TRBJ1-2; a possible D gene is TRBD1 (6 bases). The CDR3 covers 15 residues. V lost 0 bases and J lost 2, with 10 bases in between. Germline V gives CDR1 MNHNY, CDR2 SVGAGI (reference sequence). The DNA for the CDR3 is TGTGCCAGCAGTTACTCCGGGACAAAAAACTATGGCTACACCTTC. Its protein product is CASSYSGTKNYGYTF.

This clone was recorded once. V usage is TRBV5-1 and J usage is TRBJ2-7; D uncertain. V gave up 3 bases and J gave up 5 bases, with 6 bases separating them. CDR1 and CDR2 (germline): SGHRS, YFSETQ. This CDR3 spans 11 amino acids. The DNA for the CDR3 is TGCGCCAGCAGCTACGGTCACGAGCAGTACTTC. It is translated as CASSYGHEQYF.

The chain links TRBV5-6 to TRBJ2-7; D possibly corresponds to TRBD2 (5 bases). CDR1 is SGHDT, CDR2 YYEEEE, per germline. The V end was cut by 3 bases, the J end by 7 bases, with 8 bases between. This CDR3 has 11 amino acids. The CDR3 nucleotides are TGTGCCAGCAGCTCCGGGGTGGAGCAGTACTTC. It specifies CASSSGVEQYF.

This clone appeared a single time. The J gene is TRBJ1-2, the V gene TRBV19, with 7 bases matching TRBD1. V shed 4 bases, J shed 0 bases, and the junction held 8 bases outside the gene matches. Germline assignment: CDR1 LNHDA and CDR2 SQIVND (reference sequence). The CDR3 consists of 16 residues. The CDR3 DNA sequence: TGTGCCAGTAGTAAGGAGGGACAGAGCGCTAACTATGGCTACACCTTC. Translated, it gives CASSKEGQSANYGYTF.

The V call is TRBV2, the J call TRBJ1-1; D unclear. Deletions cut 2 bases from V and 1 base from J, with 11 bases between. The germline CDR1 and CDR2 sequences are SNHLY and FYNNEI. CDR3 length equals 15 residues. The CDR3 loop reads CASSERQVSNTEAFF. DNA of the CDR3: TGTGCCAGCAGTGAAAGGCAGGTCTCGAACACTGAAGCTTTCTTT.

This chain uses TRBV6-5 with TRBJ1-2; 7 positions agree with TRBD1. CDR3 length: 13 amino acids. Germline V CDR1 and CDR2: MNHEY, SVGAGI. V lost 5 bases and J lost 4; bases outside the gene matches: 4. CDR3 sequence reads: CASSDRVSYGYTF. The CDR3 DNA sequence: TGTGCCAGCAGTGACAGGGTCAGCTATGGCTACACCTTC.

This chain connects TRBV2 to TRBJ2-3; 7 bases map to TRBD2. Germline CDR1 is SNHLY and CDR2 is FYNNEI. The CDR3 is 15 amino acids. Germline trimming cut 5 bases from V and 0 bases from J; bases unmatched to any gene: 5. CDR3 sequence (DNA): TGTGCCAGCAGTCTAGCGGAACCTAGCACAGATACGCAGTATTTT. It codes for CASSLAEPSTDTQYF.

The chain has TRBV7-2 and TRBJ1-3, with a tentative D call TRBD1 (6 bases). Between the trimmed V and J ends, which lost 5 bases and 7 bases, there was a span of 15 bases. This CDR3 spans 14 amino acids. Per germline, CDR1 SGHTA and CDR2 FQGNSA. CDR3 DNA sequence: TGTGCCAGCAGCCCATTTGGACAGACCAACACCATATATTTT. Translated, it gives CASSPFGQTNTIYF.